This entry is about one T cell receptor (beta chain). The record originates from a study of blood T cell repertoires in COVID-19. Study as a whole: The analysed material was cDNA or gDNA that came from T cells, B-cell-depleted T cells, or PBMCs.

As processed by the authors: Amplification with reference gene primers provided the estimates of nucleated cell counts. The table came from immunoSEQ multiplex PCR; TCRdb's copy has only in-frame clones and leaves some out. V, J and clone size derive from that table, while D and trimming were established from the DNA sequence. Of roughly 80,000 clones in the sample, 84% were seen once. Germline V gives CDR1 GTSNPN, CDR2 SVGIG (reference sequence). V was clipped by 3 bases and J by 2 bases, with 8 bases between them. The CDR3 contains 12 residues. The sequenced sample consisted of peripheral blood. V usage is TRBV30 and J usage is TRBJ2-7, with D possibly matching TRBD1 (5 bases). The receptor was derived from a human donor in a cohort sampled during active COVID-19. CDR3 residues: CAWRGETYEQYF. The CDR3 coding sequence is TGTGCCTGGAGAGGGGAAACCTACGAGCAGTACTTC.